What follows describes a single T cell receptor beta chain. The CDR3 loop spans 13 amino acids. CDR1 is GTSNPN and CDR2 is SVGIG in the germline V gene (reference sequence). This record comes from a study of technical replicates of blood from a handful of donors. Sequenced by immunoSEQ multiplex PCR; TCRdb stores in-frame clones only, minus some. This sample has around 60,000 clones, with 80% to 95% found just once. The sequencing input was PBMCs. The chain joins TRBV30 to TRBJ1-6; the match to TRBD1 covers 7 bases. This clonotype originated in a human donor in good health. Some clones in this sample may be carry-over from other donors' samples. CDR3 sequence (DNA): TGTGCATATGGAGGACAGGAGAATTCACCCCTCCACTTT. Translated, it gives CAYGGQENSPLHF.